A selection of T cell receptor beta chains follows, all from one sample in a study of blood T cell repertoires in COVID-19. TCRdb keeps only in-frame clones here, not all; method: immunoSEQ multiplex PCR. The repertoire has a few hundred thousand clones, approximately 89% of them found once; the top ten carry under 3.5%. Sample: PBMCs or T cells enriched from blood (not recorded which). Receptor source: a woman aged 50 to 60 who had been exposed to COVID-19. Both conserved end residues are part of each CDR3. D genes are given only for firm matches. Not every row has a clone size; where given, it reads once, few, many or a size class.

>.|TRBJ1-6|.|TRBV3-1/TRBV3-2
TGTGCCAGCAGCCAAGCGGGGCAGGGGAATTCACCCCTCCACTTT
CASSQAGQGNSPLHF
>.|TRBJ2-7|TRBD2|TRBV2
TGTGCCAGCAGTAAACTAGCGGGGGCTTACTACGAGCAGTACTTC
CASSKLAGAYYEQYF
>once|TRBJ2-7|TRBD1|TRBV28
TGTGCCAGCAGACTTCCGGGACAGGGTAGGGAGCAGTACTTC
CASRLPGQGREQYF
>.|TRBJ2-7|.|TRBV6-5
TGTGCCAGCAGTTACTCGGAACTCGGGGAGCAGTACTTC
CASSYSELGEQYF
>once|TRBJ2-1|TRBD2|TRBV13
TGTGCCAGCGGAGTACTAGCGGGCCCCAATGAGCAGTTCTTC
CASGVLAGPNEQFF
>.|TRBJ1-3|TRBD1|TRBV4-1
TGCGCCAGCAGCCTATTGGAGGACAGGGCATTAGACACCATATATTTT
CASSLLEDRALDTIYF
>.|TRBJ2-2|.|TRBV11-2
TGTGCCAGCAGCCCTATACAGGGACCCGGGGAGCTGTTTTTT
CASSPIQGPGELFF
>.|TRBJ1-2|TRBD1|TRBV30
TGTGCCTGGAGGCCGACAGGGGGGACCAATTCTGGTGGCTACACCTTC
CAWRPTGGTNSGGYTF
>.|TRBJ2-5|.|TRBV6-1
TGTGCCAGCAGTGAAAGGGAGTTAGAGACCCAGTACTTC
CASSERELETQYF
>.|TRBJ2-6|.|TRBV3-1/TRBV3-2
TGTGCCAGCAGCCAAGATCGGCAGGGAAGATCTGGGGCCAACGTCCTGACTTTC
CASSQDRQGRSGANVLTF
>.|TRBJ2-7|TRBD1|TRBV6-4
TGTGCCAGCAGTCAAACCGGGACAGCCTACGAGCAGTACTTC
CASSQTGTAYEQYF
>once|TRBJ1-2|TRBD1|TRBV6-1
TGTGCCAGCAGTGAAGGTGGACAGGGGGCGTCTCGTGGCTACACCTTC
CASSEGGQGASRGYTF
>.|TRBJ2-7|TRBD1|TRBV7-9
TGTGCCAGCAGCCGCAGTACAGGGGCAAGCTACGAGCAGTACTTC
CASSRSTGASYEQYF
>.|TRBJ2-1|TRBD2|TRBV7-2
TGTGCCAGCAGCTTAATGCGGGGGGGTATCTATGAGCAGTTCTTC
CASSLMRGGIYEQFF
>few|TRBJ2-5|.|TRBV5-1
TGCGCCAGCAGCAAGAACAGGGGTCGGGAGGAGACCCAGTACTTC
CASSKNRGREETQYF
>.|TRBJ2-7|TRBD1|TRBV15
TGTGCCACCAGTAACCCGGGACAGTTCTACGAGCAGTACTTC
CATSNPGQFYEQYF
>.|TRBJ2-5|TRBD2|TRBV7-2
TGTGCCAGCAGCTTAGATCGGGGGGTCCAAGAGACCCAGTACTTC
CASSLDRGVQETQYF
>.|TRBJ2-3|TRBD2|TRBV7-2
TGTGCCAGCAGCGGACGACTAGCGGGGGTTACAGATACGCAGTATTTT
CASSGRLAGVTDTQYF
>few|TRBJ1-1|.|TRBV27
TGTGCCAGCAGTTATTCCAGAAACACTGAAGCTTTCTTT
CASSYSRNTEAFF
>.|TRBJ2-7|TRBD2|TRBV9
TGTGCCAGCAGCGTAGGGAGCGGGGTCTCCTACGAGCAGTACTTC
CASSVGSGVSYEQYF
>.|TRBJ2-5|.|TRBV6-2/TRBV6-3
TGTGCCAGCAGTTACGTCCTCGGTCGGTACCAAGAGACCCAGTACTTC
CASSYVLGRYQETQYF
>.|TRBJ1-1|.|TRBV11-2
TGTGCCAGCAGCTTAGATCCTGTTAACACTGAAGCTTTCTTT
CASSLDPVNTEAFF
>few|TRBJ2-7|TRBD1|TRBV2
TGTGCCAGCATCGGACAGGAAGACGAGCAGTACTTC
CASIGQEDEQYF
>.|TRBJ2-1|.|TRBV28
TGTGCCAGCAGGGAGAGGGGGGGGCCGGGTGAGCAGTTCTTC
CASRERGGPGEQFF
>.|TRBJ2-7|.|TRBV5-8
TGTGCCAGCAGCTTGGCCCGGGAGACCTACGAGCAGTACTTC
CASSLARETYEQYF
>once|TRBJ1-1|.|TRBV5-6
TGTGCCAGCAGCACCGGGATGAACACTGAAGCTTTCTTT
CASSTGMNTEAFF
>.|TRBJ2-7|TRBD2|TRBV2
TGTGCCAGCAGCAAAGGACTAGCGGGCGATTCCTACGAGCAGTACTTC
CASSKGLAGDSYEQYF
>.|TRBJ2-1|TRBD1|TRBV14
TGTGCCAGCAGCCCTCCCGGGACAGGGTTCAATGAGCAGTTCTTC
CASSPPGTGFNEQFF
>.|TRBJ1-5|.|TRBV9
TGTGCCAGCAGCGTTGACGGGTCCAATCAGCCCCAGCATTTT
CASSVDGSNQPQHF
>.|TRBJ1-5|.|TRBV2
TGTGCCAGCAGTGCGGGGGGCTCGAATCAGCCCCAGCATTTT
CASSAGGSNQPQHF
>.|TRBJ1-2|.|TRBV27
TGTGCCAGCAGTCTGCTTGGCGGGCGGGAGGTGAACTATGGCTACACCTTC
CASSLLGGREVNYGYTF
>.|TRBJ2-7|.|TRBV12-2
TGTGCAAGTCGCTTAGACACAGGGGGCCCCAACGAGCAGTACTTC
CASRLDTGGPNEQYF
>.|TRBJ2-3|TRBD2|TRBV9
TGTGCCAGCAGCGTTGCCCCTGGGGGGGGGACGGCAGATACGCAGTATTTT
CASSVAPGGGTADTQYF
>.|TRBJ2-1|.|TRBV9
TGTGCCAGCAGCGGGGACAACTCCTACAATGAGCAGTTCTTC
CASSGDNSYNEQFF
>few|TRBJ2-3|TRBD2|TRBV7-9
TGTGCCAGCAGCCCCGGGACTAGCGGGGGGGCTGACACCCATACGCAGTATTTT
CASSPGTSGGADTHTQYF
>.|TRBJ1-5|.|TRBV3-1/TRBV3-2
TGTGCCAGCAGCCAAGACAGGAATCAGCCCCAGCATTTT
CASSQDRNQPQHF
>.|TRBJ2-4|.|TRBV27
TGTGCCAGCAATTTATCGCGGGCACCAAACATTCAGTACTTC
CASNLSRAPNIQYF
>.|TRBJ2-7|.|TRBV14
TGTGCCAGCAGCCAAGCCTACTCCTACGAGCAGTACTTC
CASSQAYSYEQYF
>.|TRBJ2-5|.|TRBV19
TGTGCCAGTAGTATAAGCACTCTCCAAGAGACCCAGTACTTC
CASSISTLQETQYF
>.|TRBJ2-7|TRBD2|TRBV4-2
TGTGCCAGCAGCCAACACGCAGCCGGGACTAGAAGTACCTACGAGCAGTACTTC
CASSQHAAGTRSTYEQYF
>.|TRBJ2-1|TRBD2|TRBV3-1/TRBV3-2
TGTGCCAGCGCCCGGGCGGGGGGTGACAATGAGCAGTTCTTC
CASARAGGDNEQFF
>.|TRBJ2-2|.|TRBV19
TGTGCCAGTATAGGGGTGACAGGACTTAGGACCGGGGAGCTGTTTTTT
CASIGVTGLRTGELFF
>.|TRBJ2-6|TRBD1|TRBV5-6
TGTGCCAGCAGCCCCACCGACAGGGAAGTGCCTGGGGCCAACGTCCTGACTTTC
CASSPTDREVPGANVLTF
>.|TRBJ2-7|TRBD1|TRBV9
TGTGCCAGCAGCAGGGGACAGGGATCAACCTACGAGCAGTACTTC
CASSRGQGSTYEQYF
>.|TRBJ2-5|TRBD2|TRBV9
TGTGCCAGCAGCGTAACCGGGACTAGGCAAGAGACCCAGTACTTC
CASSVTGTRQETQYF
>.|TRBJ2-1|.|TRBV19
TGTGCCAGTTGCCGGGACTCGGTATACGATGAGCAGTTCTTC
CASCRDSVYDEQFF
>.|TRBJ2-1|TRBD2|TRBV7-6
TGTGCCACCCAGCGGGGGGGGCTGTACAATGAGCAGTTCTTC
CATQRGGLYNEQFF
>.|TRBJ2-5|TRBD2|TRBV7-2
TGTGCCAGCAGCACAACTAGCGGGACTCGGGAGACCCAGTACTTC
CASSTTSGTRETQYF
>.|TRBJ2-2|TRBD1|TRBV11-3
TGTGCCAGCAGCTCCCTCCAGGGGGCTTACACCGGGGAGCTGTTTTTT
CASSSLQGAYTGELFF
>.|TRBJ2-5|.|TRBV25-1
TGTGCCAGCAGTCCCCATCAGGAGACCCAGTACTTC
CASSPHQETQYF
>.|TRBJ1-5|TRBD1|TRBV7-9
TGTGCCAGCAGCTTAGCAGGGACAGGGCAGCCCCAGCATTTT
CASSLAGTGQPQHF
>once|TRBJ2-7|TRBD1|TRBV4-1
TGCGCCAGCAGCCATGACCCGGGACAGGGTTACGAGCAGTACTTC
CASSHDPGQGYEQYF
>once|TRBJ1-6|TRBD1|TRBV3-1/TRBV3-2
TGTGCCAGCAGCCAGAGAGGGACAGGGAGCGATAATTCACCCCTCCACTTT
CASSQRGTGSDNSPLHF
>.|TRBJ2-1|.|TRBV5-1
TGCGCCAGCAGCTTGGGCCAGGTTAACAATGAGCAGTTCTTC
CASSLGQVNNEQFF
>once|TRBJ1-6|.|TRBV6-5
TGTGCCACCAACCCCGGGAGCTCGTTTAATTCACCCCTCCACTTT
CATNPGSSFNSPLHF
>.|TRBJ1-3|.|TRBV18
TGTGCCAGCTCACCAGAGGGTAGCGGTGGAAACACCATATATTTT
CASSPEGSGGNTIYF
>.|TRBJ2-3|.|TRBV5-1
TGCGCCAGCAGCTTGGGTAATAGCGGAGATACGCAGTATTTT
CASSLGNSGDTQYF
>.|TRBJ2-5|.|TRBV11-2
TGTGCCAGCCGCGGGCCCGTCAAAGAGACCCAGTACTTC
CASRGPVKETQYF
>.|TRBJ2-1|.|TRBV4-1
TGCGCCAGCAGCCAAGAAGGAGGCTCCTACAATGAGCAGTTCTTC
CASSQEGGSYNEQFF